A selection of T cell receptor beta chains follows, all from one sample in a study of molecular identifiers for immune sequencing clone quantification. TCRdb re-analysed the PCR reads in MiXCR, keeping a single row per CDR3 protein. This table holds about 320,000 distinct CDR3 sequences, under 25% found once. Sequencing was done on a sample of naive CD8+ T cells from blood, with Jurkat cell RNA spiked in. The receptors stem from a human donor in good health. Some libraries in this study had Jurkat cell RNA spiked in. Each CDR3 is given with its conserved first and last residue. Each record gives: D gene, J gene, clone size, V gene, CDR3 protein, CDR3 DNA. D genes are given only for firm matches. A clone size is listed for some rows: how often the clone was seen (once, few, many), or a class if it is expanded.

D gene: TRBD2
J gene: TRBJ2-5
clone size: -
V gene: TRBV27
CDR3 protein: CASSWTSLETQYF
CDR3 DNA: TGTGCCAGCAGTTGGACTAGCCTGGAGACCCAGTACTTC

D gene: -
J gene: TRBJ1-1
clone size: few
V gene: TRBV29-1
CDR3 protein: CSVVGDFTNTEAFF
CDR3 DNA: TGCAGCGTTGTAGGGGACTTTACTAACACTGAAGCTTTCTTT

D gene: -
J gene: TRBJ2-1
clone size: -
V gene: TRBV28
CDR3 protein: CASSLGGRGAWTYNGQFF
CDR3 DNA: TGTGCCAGCAGTTTGGGGGGTAGGGGGGCATGGACCTACAATGGGCAGTTCTTC

D gene: TRBD1
J gene: TRBJ1-3
clone size: few
V gene: TRBV7-9
CDR3 protein: CASSPPDRAYLSSSGNTIYF
CDR3 DNA: TGTGCCAGCAGCCCCCCGGACAGGGCCTACCTCTCCTCCTCTGGAAACACCATATATTTT

D gene: -
J gene: TRBJ1-5
clone size: once
V gene: TRBV6-2/TRBV6-3
CDR3 protein: CASSYSISPGNQPQHF
CDR3 DNA: TGTGCCAGCAGTTACTCGATTTCGCCGGGCAATCAGCCCCAGCATTTT

D gene: -
J gene: TRBJ2-3
clone size: few
V gene: TRBV30
CDR3 protein: CAWMVGEDTDTQYF
CDR3 DNA: TGTGCCTGGATGGTAGGGGAAGACACAGATACGCAGTATTTT

D gene: TRBD2
J gene: TRBJ2-3
clone size: many
V gene: TRBV30
CDR3 protein: CAWSGLAGTDTQYF
CDR3 DNA: TGTGCCTGGAGTGGGCTAGCGGGCACAGATACGCAGTATTTT

D gene: -
J gene: TRBJ1-5
clone size: -
V gene: TRBV4-3
CDR3 protein: CASSQDWGTSDQPQHF
CDR3 DNA: TGCGCCAGCAGCCAAGATTGGGGGACCAGCGATCAGCCCCAGCATTTT

D gene: -
J gene: TRBJ1-5
clone size: -
V gene: TRBV7-8
CDR3 protein: CASTQGAQPQHF
CDR3 DNA: TGTGCCAGCACCCAGGGAGCTCAGCCCCAGCATTTT

D gene: -
J gene: TRBJ2-1
clone size: many
V gene: TRBV5-1
CDR3 protein: CASRSSENEQFF
CDR3 DNA: TGCGCCAGCAGGAGTTCTGAAAATGAGCAGTTCTTC

D gene: -
J gene: TRBJ2-2
clone size: many
V gene: TRBV12-3/TRBV12-4
CDR3 protein: CASSSTGPGELFF
CDR3 DNA: TGTGCCAGCAGTTCCACAGGTCCCGGGGAGCTGTTTTTT

D gene: TRBD1
J gene: TRBJ1-2
clone size: -
V gene: TRBV2
CDR3 protein: CASTTGQGNYGHTF
CDR3 DNA: TGTGCCAGCACCACCGGACAGGGAAACTATGGCCACACCTTC

D gene: -
J gene: TRBJ2-3
clone size: many
V gene: TRBV4-1
CDR3 protein: CASSPTGIHTDTQYF
CDR3 DNA: TGCGCCAGCAGCCCAACCGGTATCCACACAGATACGCAGTATTTT

D gene: -
J gene: TRBJ1-1
clone size: few
V gene: TRBV10-3
CDR3 protein: CAISESVTGTEAFF
CDR3 DNA: TGTGCCATCAGTGAGTCGGTAACGGGCACTGAAGCTTTCTTT

D gene: -
J gene: TRBJ1-4
clone size: many
V gene: TRBV27
CDR3 protein: CASSLSPRHATNEKLFF
CDR3 DNA: TGTGCCAGCAGTCTATCTCCTAGACATGCAACTAATGAAAAACTGTTTTTT

D gene: -
J gene: TRBJ1-2
clone size: -
V gene: TRBV10-2
CDR3 protein: CARVIGVNYGYTF
CDR3 DNA: TGCGCCAGGGTGATCGGGGTAAACTATGGCTACACCTTC

D gene: -
J gene: TRBJ1-5
clone size: -
V gene: TRBV2
CDR3 protein: CASSEASPLSNQPQHF
CDR3 DNA: TGTGCCAGCAGTGAAGCTAGCCCCCTTAGCAATCAGCCCCAGCATTTT

D gene: -
J gene: TRBJ2-2
clone size: -
V gene: TRBV19
CDR3 protein: CASSNIQGRTGELFF
CDR3 DNA: TGTGCCAGTAGCAATATACAGGGGAGGACCGGGGAGCTGTTTTTT

D gene: TRBD1
J gene: TRBJ1-1
clone size: few
V gene: TRBV25-1
CDR3 protein: CASRGTGSGGEAFF
CDR3 DNA: TGTGCCAGCAGGGGGACAGGGAGCGGCGGGGAAGCTTTCTTT

D gene: TRBD2
J gene: TRBJ2-7
clone size: -
V gene: TRBV4-3
CDR3 protein: CASSQDGGGSYEQYF
CDR3 DNA: TGCGCCAGCAGTCAAGACGGCGGGGGATCCTACGAGCAGTACTTC

D gene: TRBD1
J gene: TRBJ2-2
clone size: -
V gene: TRBV5-1
CDR3 protein: CASSLQPRTGVNTGELFF
CDR3 DNA: TGCGCCAGCAGCTTGCAACCCCGGACAGGGGTTAATACCGGGGAGCTGTTTTTT

D gene: -
J gene: TRBJ2-7
clone size: few
V gene: TRBV2
CDR3 protein: CASSAGSEQYF
CDR3 DNA: TGTGCCAGCAGTGCCGGGTCCGAGCAGTACTTC

D gene: TRBD2
J gene: TRBJ2-7
clone size: -
V gene: TRBV7-9
CDR3 protein: CASSSPGLAGGSYEQYF
CDR3 DNA: TGTGCCAGCAGCTCTCCGGGACTAGCGGGAGGTTCCTACGAGCAGTACTTC

D gene: TRBD2
J gene: TRBJ2-1
clone size: few
V gene: TRBV9
CDR3 protein: CASSVASGGAREQFF
CDR3 DNA: TGTGCCAGCAGCGTAGCTAGCGGGGGGGCGAGGGAGCAGTTCTTC

D gene: -
J gene: TRBJ2-2
clone size: many
V gene: TRBV7-9
CDR3 protein: CASRQTGELFF
CDR3 DNA: TGTGCCAGCAGGCAAACCGGGGAGCTGTTTTTT

D gene: -
J gene: TRBJ2-1
clone size: -
V gene: TRBV12-3/TRBV12-4
CDR3 protein: CAGSQGSSYNEQFF
CDR3 DNA: TGTGCCGGCAGCCAAGGAAGCTCCTACAATGAGCAGTTCTTC

D gene: TRBD2
J gene: TRBJ2-7
clone size: many
V gene: TRBV7-9
CDR3 protein: CASSSTFGGEVYEQYF
CDR3 DNA: TGTGCCAGCAGCTCGACTTTCGGGGGGGAAGTCTACGAGCAGTACTTC

D gene: -
J gene: TRBJ1-5
clone size: -
V gene: TRBV12-3/TRBV12-4
CDR3 protein: CASSPHNQPQHF
CDR3 DNA: TGTGCCAGCAGCCCTCACAATCAGCCCCAGCATTTT

D gene: -
J gene: TRBJ2-7
clone size: few
V gene: TRBV12-3/TRBV12-4
CDR3 protein: CASSYSRTRYEQYF
CDR3 DNA: TGTGCCAGCAGTTATTCCCGGACCCGCTACGAGCAGTACTTC

D gene: TRBD1
J gene: TRBJ2-7
clone size: many
V gene: TRBV12-3/TRBV12-4
CDR3 protein: CASRGQGDEYEQYF
CDR3 DNA: TGTGCCAGCAGGGGACAGGGGGACGAGTACGAGCAGTACTTC

D gene: TRBD2
J gene: TRBJ2-7
clone size: -
V gene: TRBV6-5
CDR3 protein: CASSHPSGGMYEQYF
CDR3 DNA: TGTGCCAGCAGTCACCCTAGCGGGGGGATGTACGAGCAGTACTTC

D gene: -
J gene: TRBJ2-5
clone size: few
V gene: TRBV6-2/TRBV6-3
CDR3 protein: CASSYIGRGLETQYF
CDR3 DNA: TGTGCCAGCAGTTATATCGGTAGGGGTCTGGAGACCCAGTACTTC

D gene: -
J gene: TRBJ2-6
clone size: few
V gene: TRBV2
CDR3 protein: CASSEARTGANVLTF
CDR3 DNA: TGTGCCAGCAGTGAAGCAAGAACTGGGGCCAACGTCCTGACTTTC

D gene: -
J gene: TRBJ2-7
clone size: -
V gene: TRBV21-1
CDR3 protein: CASSKALSYEQYF
CDR3 DNA: TGTGCCAGCAGCAAAGCGCTTTCTTACGAGCAGTACTTC

D gene: -
J gene: TRBJ1-1
clone size: many
V gene: TRBV18
CDR3 protein: CASHGDGEAFF
CDR3 DNA: TGTGCCAGCCACGGGGACGGTGAAGCTTTCTTT

D gene: -
J gene: TRBJ2-7
clone size: -
V gene: TRBV27
CDR3 protein: CASRTEASWGYEQYF
CDR3 DNA: TGTGCCAGCAGGACAGAGGCGTCCTGGGGCTACGAGCAGTACTTC

D gene: TRBD1
J gene: TRBJ1-2
clone size: -
V gene: TRBV2
CDR3 protein: CASRAGTGMNYGYTF
CDR3 DNA: TGTGCCAGCAGGGCCGGGACAGGGATGAACTATGGCTACACCTTC

D gene: -
J gene: TRBJ2-3
clone size: few
V gene: TRBV7-6
CDR3 protein: CASSLEASASLSTDTQYF
CDR3 DNA: TGTGCCAGCAGCTTAGAGGCTAGCGCGAGTTTGAGCACAGATACGCAGTATTTT

D gene: TRBD2
J gene: TRBJ2-2
clone size: few
V gene: TRBV27
CDR3 protein: CASSLFRGLAGVGGELFF
CDR3 DNA: TGTGCCAGCAGTTTATTCCGCGGACTAGCGGGAGTGGGCGGGGAGCTGTTTTTT

D gene: TRBD2
J gene: TRBJ2-2
clone size: -
V gene: TRBV4-3
CDR3 protein: CDSSQEFGLALTGELFF
CDR3 DNA: TGCGACAGCAGCCAAGAATTTGGACTAGCGCTCACCGGGGAGCTGTTTTTT

D gene: -
J gene: TRBJ2-7
clone size: -
V gene: TRBV7-9
CDR3 protein: CTSRVPGSDYEQYF
CDR3 DNA: TGTACCAGCCGGGTTCCGGGTTCGGATTACGAGCAGTACTTC

D gene: -
J gene: TRBJ2-7
clone size: -
V gene: TRBV6-2/TRBV6-3
CDR3 protein: CASSRDFYVQYF
CDR3 DNA: TGTGCCAGCAGTCGGGACTTCTACGTGCAGTACTTC

D gene: -
J gene: TRBJ2-5
clone size: many
V gene: TRBV7-6
CDR3 protein: CASSLTLRGLQETQYF
CDR3 DNA: TGTGCCAGCAGCTTAACTTTGCGGGGCCTCCAAGAGACCCAGTACTTC

D gene: TRBD2
J gene: TRBJ2-5
clone size: many
V gene: TRBV28
CDR3 protein: CASSPGLAGVQETQYF
CDR3 DNA: TGTGCCAGCAGCCCAGGACTAGCGGGGGTCCAAGAGACCCAGTACTTC

D gene: -
J gene: TRBJ1-1
clone size: once
V gene: TRBV9
CDR3 protein: CASSPRQVTNTDAFF
CDR3 DNA: TGTGCCAGCAGCCCCCGACAGGTGACGAACACTGACGCTTTCTTT